This entry lists 13 T cell receptor beta chains sequenced from one sample in a study of blood T cell repertoires in COVID-19. Some clones are missing from TCRdb's copy, which holds only in-frame ones; the method was immunoSEQ multiplex PCR. The sample includes over 65,000 clones, around 86% of them seen just once. Sequenced sample: peripheral blood. These TCRs come from a human donor in a cohort sampled during active COVID-19.

V is TRBV18 and J is TRBJ2-5, with 9 bases fitting TRBD1. V gave up 5 bases and J gave up 4 bases; unmatched junction bases: 8. Looked up from germline, CDR1 is KGHSH and CDR2 is LQKENI. This CDR3 comprises 15 residues. The CDR3 nucleotides are TGTGCCAGCTCAATCCGGACAGGGGTCGGAGAGACCCAGTACTTC. Translation: CASSIRTGVGETQYF. Full variable domain (missing parts from reference TRBV18 and TRBJ2-5): NAGVMQNPRHLVRRRGQEARLRCSPMKGHSHVYWYRQLPEEGLKFMVYLQKENIIDESGMPKERFSAEFPKEGPSILRIQQVVRGDSAAYFCASSIRTGVGETQYFGPGTRLLVL.

The chain combines TRBV13 with TRBJ2-7; 8 bases fit TRBD1. This CDR3 comprises 15 residues. CDR1 is PRHDT, CDR2 FYEKMQ, per germline (reference sequence). V dropped 3 bases and J dropped 2; count of bases not matched to a gene: 6. The DNA of the CDR3 is TGTGCCAGCAGCTTTGGGACAGGCCCGGCCTACGAGCAGTACTTC. It codes for CASSFGTGPAYEQYF.

The chain joins TRBV10-1 to TRBJ1-1, with D perhaps matching TRBD1 (5 bases). This CDR3 spans 13 amino acids. V lost 6 bases and J lost 1, with 9 bases in between. Looked up from germline, CDR1 is WNHNN and CDR2 is SYGVQD (reference sequence). The CDR3 protein is CASSSGQNTEAFF. The CDR3, as DNA: TGCGCCAGCAGCTCCGGACAGAACACTGAAGCTTTCTTT.

The chain recombines TRBV19 with TRBJ1-5, with D hard to call. The CDR3 runs 14 residues. Trimming shortened V by 6 bases and J by 3 bases, and 12 bases separated the two germline ends. Per the germline V gene, CDR1 is LNHDA and CDR2 is SQIVND (reference sequence). The CDR3 loop reads CASREIGFNQPQHF. As DNA, the CDR3 is TGTGCCAGTAGGGAGATCGGGTTCAATCAGCCCCAGCATTTT. Variable domain in full (rest from reference TRBV19 and TRBJ1-5): DGGITQSPKYLFRKEGQNVTLSCEQNLNHDAMYWYRQDPGQGLRLIYYSQIVNDFQKGDIAEGYSVSREKKESFPLTVTSAQKNPTAFYLCASREIGFNQPQHFGDGTRLSIL.

This chain connects TRBV3-1 (or the pseudogene TRBV3-2) to TRBJ1-4; TRBD1 might be the D (6 bases). V dropped 1 base and J dropped 5 bases, with 14 bases sitting between them. The CDR3 has 16 residues. CDR1 LGHDT and CDR2 YNNKEL come from the germline V gene (reference sequence). CDR3 region: CASSQAIRGQNEKLFF. DNA for the CDR3: TGTGCCAGCAGCCAAGCGATAAGGGGACAAAATGAAAAACTGTTTTTT.

V gene TRBV7-8 combines with J gene TRBJ1-3, with TRBD1 matching over 7 bases. There are 16 residues in the CDR3. Germline V gene data show CDR1 as SGHVS and CDR2 as FQNEAQ. With V trimmed by 5 bases and J by 3 bases, 10 bases remained unmatched. Here the CDR3 DNA reads TGTGCCAGCAGCCTAGGGGGCAGGGTTGATGGAAACACCATATATTTT. This sequence encodes CASSLGGRVDGNTIYF.

V gene TRBV6-6 combines with J gene TRBJ1-5, with a possible D match to TRBD1 (5 bases). V lost 0 bases and J 7 bases, leaving 13 bases between the germline ends. The CDR3 totals 15 residues. Germline V gene lookup returns CDR1 MNHNY and CDR2 SVGAGI (reference sequence). The CDR3 nucleotides read TGTGCCAGCAGTTACTCGAGCAGGGAGGGGCAGCCCCAGCATTTT. Amino acids: CASSYSSREGQPQHF.

The gene calls are TRBV5-1 and TRBJ1-2; possible D gene TRBD1, 6 bases. Germline-derived CDR1 and CDR2 are SGHRS and YFSETQ. The V end was cut by 3 bases, the J end by 1 base, with 16 bases between. This CDR3 comprises 16 residues. CDR3 residues: CASSSTSDSYNYGYTF. The CDR3 DNA sequence: TGCGCCAGCAGCTCTACTTCGGACAGCTATAACTATGGCTACACCTTC.

The J gene is TRBJ2-5, the V gene TRBV6-1; TRBD2 agrees at 7 bases. Unmatched junction bases numbered 8, after V lost 1 base and J lost 9 bases. The germline gives CDR1 MNHNS, CDR2 SASEGT. The CDR3 sequence is 14 residues long. The CDR3 here is CASSEGGIREAQYF. The CDR3 region has the DNA TGTGCCAGCAGTGAAGGAGGGATACGGGAGGCCCAGTACTTC.

The J gene is TRBJ1-2, the V gene TRBV28; D unclear. V was trimmed by 5 bases and J by 8 bases, leaving 15 bases between them. The CDR3 is 13 amino acids. Germline assignment: CDR1 MDHEN and CDR2 SYDVKM. CDR3 sequence (DNA): TGTGCCAGCAGTCCCAACCAGGATCGGGGCTACACCTTC. This translates into CASSPNQDRGYTF.

The rearrangement links TRBV20-1 to TRBJ2-1; TRBD2 aligns across 9 bases. This CDR3 has 15 residues. Trimming cost V 3 bases and J 3 bases; bases outside gene matches: 6. The germline CDR1 and CDR2 sequences are DFQATT and SNEGSKA (reference sequence). Here the CDR3 reads CSASHAGGNYNEQFF. For the CDR3, the DNA is TGCAGTGCTAGTCATGCGGGAGGGAACTACAATGAGCAGTTCTTC.

This chain joins TRBV6-4 and TRBJ2-3, with TRBD1 identical over 7 bases. The CDR3 sequence is 15 residues long. Looked up from germline, CDR1 is MRHNA and CDR2 is SNTAGT. J gave up 4 bases and V 0 bases, and 4 bases lay outside the gene matches. The CDR3, as DNA: TGTGCCAGCAGTGACTCCTCTCAGGGGGCAGATACGCAGTATTTT. It codes for CASSDSSQGADTQYF.

This clone was seen just once. V and J are TRBV11-2 and TRBJ1-5; D gene unclear. The CDR3 is 13 amino acids. V shed 7 bases and J shed 5 bases, with 12 bases lying between them. Looked up from germline, CDR1 is SGHAT and CDR2 is FQNNGV. CDR3 residues: CASIHSPHQPQHF. The CDR3, as DNA: TGTGCCAGCATTCACTCCCCTCATCAGCCCCAGCATTTT.